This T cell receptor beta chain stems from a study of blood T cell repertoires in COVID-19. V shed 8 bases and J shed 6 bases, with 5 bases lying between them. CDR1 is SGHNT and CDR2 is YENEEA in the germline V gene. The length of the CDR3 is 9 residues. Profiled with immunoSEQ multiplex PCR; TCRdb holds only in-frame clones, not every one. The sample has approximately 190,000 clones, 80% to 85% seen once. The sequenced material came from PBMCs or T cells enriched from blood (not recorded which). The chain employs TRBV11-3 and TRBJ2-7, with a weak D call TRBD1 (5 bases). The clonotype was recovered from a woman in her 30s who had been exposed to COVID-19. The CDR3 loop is CASGAEQYF. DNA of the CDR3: TGTGCCAGCGGGGCCGAGCAGTACTTC.